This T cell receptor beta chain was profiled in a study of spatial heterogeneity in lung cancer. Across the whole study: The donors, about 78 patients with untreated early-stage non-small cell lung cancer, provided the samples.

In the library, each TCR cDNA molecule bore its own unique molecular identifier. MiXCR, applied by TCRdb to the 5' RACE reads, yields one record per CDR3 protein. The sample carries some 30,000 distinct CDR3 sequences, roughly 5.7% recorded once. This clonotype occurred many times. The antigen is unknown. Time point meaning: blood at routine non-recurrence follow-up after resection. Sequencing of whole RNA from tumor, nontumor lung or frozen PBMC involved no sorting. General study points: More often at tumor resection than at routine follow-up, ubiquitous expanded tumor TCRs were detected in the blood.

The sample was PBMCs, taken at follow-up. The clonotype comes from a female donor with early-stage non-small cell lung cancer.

The CDR3 protein is CASSLDRGRNTEAFF. CDR3 DNA sequence: TGCGCCAGCAGCTTGGACAGGGGGCGGAACACTGAAGCTTTCTTT. The rearrangement uses TRBV5-1 and TRBJ1-1, with 9 positions matching TRBD1. After removal of 0 bases from V and 1 base from J, the junction contained 1 base not matched to a gene. Germline CDR1 reads SGHRS; CDR2 reads YFSETQ. The CDR3 has 15 amino acids.